This T cell receptor (beta chain) emerged from a study of blood T cells in healthy people across ages. Across the study: Template switching captured about one barcoded beta molecule per two T cells. Study-level findings and limits: Unsorted PBMC input precluded a conclusive naive versus antigen-experienced comparison. Significant beta diversity loss was already apparent by age approximately 40, declining roughly linearly.

Researchers collected approximately 9.5 milliliters of peripheral blood from every single donor. This CDR3 is built from 16 residues. CDR1 and CDR2 from the germline V gene are LGHNA and YSLEER. With 0 bases clipped from V and 6 bases from J, the junction kept 6 bases outside the gene matches. A remark on this clonotype: What it binds is unknown.

A sample-barcoded 5' primer and a J-beta primer mix were used in a second PCR of about 7 to 12 cycles. TCRdb re-analysed the 5' RACE reads in MiXCR, keeping a single row per CDR3 protein. The sample contains about 1.8 million distinct CDR3 sequences, 49% of which appear only once. Sequenced: blood. The rearrangement links TRBV4-3 to TRBJ2-1; 9 nucleotides align to TRBD1. The sequence was obtained from a middle-aged woman in good health. The DNA for the CDR3 is TGCGCCAGCAGCCAAGATAGGGGGACAGGGAGCAATGAGCAGTTCTTC. Amino acids: CASSQDRGTGSNEQFF.